What follows are 11 T cell receptor beta chains derived from one specimen sequenced in a study of blood T cell repertoires in COVID-19. Clones were read by immunoSEQ multiplex PCR, and TCRdb kept only the in-frame ones, dropping some. The repertoire holds 470,000 or so clones, with nearly 90% as singletons. Sequenced material: PBMCs or T cells enriched from blood (not recorded which). All receptors derive from a woman under 30 with acute COVID-19.

This clone was counted only a few times. The chain combines TRBV9 with TRBJ1-4; maybe TRBD1 (5 bases). Germline V gives CDR1 SGDLS, CDR2 YYNGEE. Trimming stripped 0 bases from V and 6 bases from J, with 12 bases between. The CDR3 extends over 15 amino acids. CDR3 DNA: TGTGCCAGCAGCGTAGGTGCAGGGAAGGATGAAAAACTGTTTTTT. Residues: CASSVGAGKDEKLFF.

The rearrangement joins TRBV5-6 to TRBJ2-7, with 9 bases fitting TRBD2. V gave up 4 bases and J gave up 3 bases; unmatched junction bases: 2. Per the germline V gene, CDR1 is SGHDT and CDR2 is YYEEEE. The length of the CDR3 is 13 residues. The DNA of the CDR3 is TGTGCCAGCAGCCAGACTAGCGGCTACGAGCAGTACTTC. Its protein is CASSQTSGYEQYF.

This chain uses TRBV7-8 with TRBJ1-2, with D maybe TRBD1 (6 bases). Germline V gene data show CDR1 as SGHVS and CDR2 as FQNEAQ. The CDR3 contains 14 residues. V lost 5 bases and J lost 4, with 14 bases in between. CDR3 DNA: TGTGCCAGCAGCCCGCGGGGGGGCGTCTATGGCTACACCTTC. It is translated as CASSPRGGVYGYTF. Supplemented by reference TRBV7-8 and TRBJ1-2, the full variable domain reads GAGVSQSPRYKVAKRGQDVALRCDPISGHVSLFWYQQALGQGPEFLTYFQNEAQLDKSGLPSDRFFAERPEGSVSTLKIQRTQQEDSAVYLCASSPRGGVYGYTFGSGTRLTVV.

The chain couples TRBV27 to TRBJ1-1; 7 bases match TRBD1. Trimming removed 7 bases from V and 3 bases from J; junction bases left unmatched: 8. CDR1 MNHEY and CDR2 SMNVEV come from the germline V gene (reference sequence). The CDR3 length is 14 residues. The CDR3 nucleotides are TGTGCCAGCAAACTCTCGAGGGGGCACACTGAAGCTTTCTTT. Protein sequence: CASKLSRGHTEAFF.

V is TRBV5-1 and J is TRBJ2-3, with a tentative D call TRBD1 (5 bases). Germline V gene lookup returns CDR1 SGHRS and CDR2 YFSETQ. Trimming took off 0 bases at V and 0 bases at J, with 14 bases between the two ends. This CDR3 comprises 17 residues. The CDR3: CASSLGQGGTSTDTQYF. CDR3 in DNA: TGCGCCAGCAGCTTGGGGCAGGGTGGAACAAGCACAGATACGCAGTATTTT.

The genes are TRBV5-5 and TRBJ2-1; 8 positions match TRBD2. Losses at the gene ends were 4 bases for V and 3 bases for J; bases not matched to a gene: 6. The V gene's germline CDR1 is SGHKS and CDR2 YYEKEE (reference sequence). The CDR3 contains 15 residues. The CDR3 DNA reads TGTGCCAGCAGCCCAGCGGGAGCAAGCTACAATGAGCAGTTCTTC. It yields the protein CASSPAGASYNEQFF.

V and J are TRBV9 and TRBJ2-3, with unresolved D. The germline V and J ends were trimmed by 1 base and 5 bases, with 17 bases remaining between them. CDR1 and CDR2 from the germline V gene are SGDLS and YYNGEE. CDR3 length: 16 amino acids. The CDR3 protein is CASSVQRAPERDTQYF. The CDR3 coding sequence is TGTGCCAGCAGCGTACAGCGCGCCCCCGAGAGAGATACGCAGTATTTT.

This clone has more than one count but fewer than ten. The chain joins TRBV10-2 to TRBJ2-7, with D tentatively TRBD1 (6 bases). The CDR3 covers 12 residues. V lost 4 bases and J 3 bases, leaving 7 bases between the germline ends. Germline V gene sequence: CDR1 WSHSY, CDR2 SAAADI. The DNA for the CDR3 is TGCGCCAGCAGTGCGGACAGCTACGAGCAGTACTTC. This encodes CASSADSYEQYF.

V is TRBV28 and J is TRBJ1-2, with 7 bases fitting TRBD1. Trimming removed 5 bases from V and 0 bases from J; junction bases left unmatched: 9. The CDR3 runs to 16 residues. Germline values: CDR1 MDHEN, CDR2 SYDVKM. DNA of the CDR3: TGTGCCAGCAGTACAATCTCCGGGACAGCTAACTATGGCTACACCTTC. Its protein product is CASSTISGTANYGYTF.

This clone was seen just once. CDR3 bases: TGTGCCAGCAGCACCCAGACAGAACCTTTGATCGCTTTCTTT. It yields the protein CASSTQTEPLIAFF. The V gene is TRBV7-9, the J gene TRBJ1-1, with D perhaps TRBD1 (5 bases). With 5 bases removed from V and 11 bases from J, the gap between germline ends came to 21 bases. This CDR3 spans 14 amino acids. Germline V gene sequence: CDR1 SEHNR, CDR2 FQNEAQ (reference sequence).

The chain carries TRBV7-2 and TRBJ2-7; D may be TRBD2 (6 bases). This CDR3 has 15 residues. Germline V gene sequence: CDR1 SGHTA, CDR2 FQGNSA. V lost 8 bases and J lost 2, with 19 bases in between. CDR3 DNA: TGTGCCAGCGGAGTCGGTGGCGGGAACACCTACGAGCAGTACTTC. The encoded protein is CASGVGGGNTYEQYF.